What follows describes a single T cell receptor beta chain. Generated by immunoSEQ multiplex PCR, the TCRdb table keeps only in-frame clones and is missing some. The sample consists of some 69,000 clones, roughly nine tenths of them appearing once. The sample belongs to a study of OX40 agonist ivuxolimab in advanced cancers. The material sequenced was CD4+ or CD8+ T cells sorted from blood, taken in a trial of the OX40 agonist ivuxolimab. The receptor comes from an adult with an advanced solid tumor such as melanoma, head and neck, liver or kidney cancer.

DNA for the CDR3: TGCGCCAGCAGCTTGGAATGGGGACAAGAGACCCAGTACTTC. This sequence encodes CASSLEWGQETQYF. The rearrangement uses TRBV5-1 and TRBJ2-5; D is undetermined. CDR1 SGHRS and CDR2 YFSETQ come from the germline V gene. V lost 0 bases, J lost 2 bases, and 8 bases lay in between. This CDR3 comprises 14 residues.